This T cell receptor (beta chain) was sequenced for a study of T cell changes during pregnancy in multiple sclerosis. Per germline, CDR1 KGHSH and CDR2 LQKENI. The V end lost 6 bases, the J end lost 5 bases, and 13 bases lay between the germline ends. CDR3 size: 13 residues. The assay was immunoSEQ multiplex PCR, and TCRdb's table has in-frame clones only and misses some. The sample holds some 56,000 clones, about 93% seen once. The rearrangement uses TRBV18 and TRBJ1-1; the D is unclear. The receptor was isolated from a female donor in good health, enrolled as a control in a pregnancy study. The sample was peripheral blood, taken in the third trimester of pregnancy. The CDR3 bases are TGTGCCAGCTCGATGACATCTAAGACTGAAGCTTTCTTT. Translating gives CASSMTSKTEAFF.